The 8 T cell receptor beta chains below were found in one sample sequenced in a study of T cell responses to AZD1222 COVID-19 vaccine. Measured with immunoSEQ multiplex PCR; TCRdb has only the in-frame clones, and not every one. This table holds about 130,000 clones, roughly 94% found once. The material was peripheral blood, obtained on day 0 of AZD1222 vaccination. These receptors were taken from an adult in good health.

V usage is TRBV27 and J usage is TRBJ2-1; D may be TRBD1 (6 bases). CDR1 and CDR2 (germline): MNHEY, SMNVEV (reference sequence). This CDR3 has 15 amino acids. With 6 bases removed from V and 1 base from J, the gap between germline ends came to 13 bases. CDR3 bases: TGTGCCAGCAGCAAAACAGGGCGTTCCTACAATGAGCAGTTCTTC. Translating it yields CASSKTGRSYNEQFF.

The gene calls are TRBV18 and TRBJ2-5; 9 bases match TRBD2. The CDR3 is made up of 16 amino acids. The germline CDR1 and CDR2 sequences are KGHSH and LQKENI. V trimming: 5 bases; J trimming: 0 bases; junction bases outside the gene matches: 7. CDR3 sequence reads: CASSKTSGAHQETQYF. CDR3 nucleotides: TGTGCCAGCTCAAAGACTAGCGGAGCACACCAAGAGACCCAGTACTTC.

The chain recombines TRBV4-1 with TRBJ2-7; TRBD1 aligns across 7 bases. Germline CDR1 MGHRA, CDR2 YSYEKL. The CDR3 contains 15 residues. V dropped 1 base and J dropped 4; count of bases not matched to a gene: 7. The CDR3 sequence: CASSQAPGTEYEQYF. The CDR3 region has the DNA TGCGCCAGCAGCCAAGCCCCCGGGACAGAGTACGAGCAGTACTTC.

The chain has TRBV7-8 and TRBJ1-4; D not resolved. The germline V gene encodes CDR1 SGHVS and CDR2 FQNEAQ. The germline V and J ends were trimmed by 7 bases and 2 bases, with 14 bases remaining between them. The CDR3 contains 15 residues. As DNA, the CDR3 is TGTGCCAGCAACTACGGCCGCGGGACTAATGAAAAACTGTTTTTT. It specifies CASNYGRGTNEKLFF.

The chain employs TRBV18 and TRBJ1-4; D gene ambiguous. CDR3 length equals 16 residues. The ends were cut back, 5 bases at V and 0 bases at J, with 13 bases in the middle. Germline V gene data show CDR1 as KGHSH and CDR2 as LQKENI. The DNA of the CDR3 is TGTGCCAGCTCAGCCGGGCAGGCAGCAACTAATGAAAAACTGTTTTTT. Its protein product is CASSAGQAATNEKLFF.

The count of this clone is one. V usage is TRBV7-2 and J usage is TRBJ1-5, with D possibly matching TRBD1 (5 bases). The germline V and J ends were trimmed by 1 base and 7 bases, with 8 bases remaining between them. CDR1 and CDR2 (germline): SGHTA, FQGNSA. This CDR3 comprises 13 residues. CDR3 sequence (DNA): TGTGCCAGCAGCTTAGAACGGGGGCAGCCCCAGCATTTT. Protein product: CASSLERGQPQHF.

This clone has a single count. The chain uses TRBV5-4 and TRBJ2-1; 8 nucleotides match TRBD2. CDR3 length: 15 amino acids. Unmatched junction bases numbered 3, after V lost 3 bases and J lost 1 base. CDR1 and CDR2 (germline): SGHNT, YYREEE (reference sequence). The CDR3 is CASSSGLASYNEQFF. The CDR3, as DNA: TGTGCCAGCAGCTCAGGACTAGCATCCTACAATGAGCAGTTCTTC.

The chain recombines TRBV29-1 with TRBJ1-2; 10 nucleotides agree with TRBD1. In germline, CDR1 is SQVTM, CDR2 ANQGSEA. Unmatched junction bases numbered 4, after V lost 6 bases and J lost 0 bases. The length of the CDR3 is 14 residues. The CDR3 DNA sequence: TGCAGCGTAGTGGGACAGGGGACTAACTATGGCTACACCTTC. The encoded protein is CSVVGQGTNYGYTF.